The 15 T cell receptor beta chains reported below all come from one sample, sequenced in a study of T cell repertoires in cytomegalovirus infection. MiXCR, run by TCRdb on the reads, gives a single entry per CDR3 protein. The table includes hundreds of thousands of distinct CDR3 sequences, less than 40% detected once. The sample consisted of PBMCs. These receptors came from a human donor in good health (CMV status not recorded). Some clones in this sample may be carry-over from other donors' samples.

The rearrangement joins TRBV28 to TRBJ2-1; 10 bases are shared with TRBD1. Germline V CDR1 and CDR2: MDHEN, SYDVKM. Trimming took 2 bases from V and 5 from J; bases not matched to a gene: 3. This CDR3 has 15 amino acids. Written as DNA, the CDR3 is TGTGCCAGCAGTTTACCGGGACAGGGGCACAATGAGCAGTTCTTC. Its translation: CASSLPGQGHNEQFF.

The chain combines TRBV11-2 with TRBJ2-1; 9 bases match TRBD2. CDR1 is SGHAT, CDR2 FQNNGV, per germline. The CDR3 has 19 residues. J lost 6 bases, V lost 0 bases, and 15 bases had no gene match. The CDR3 here is CASSLEALRGGATRNEQFF. Written as DNA, the CDR3 is TGTGCCAGCAGCTTAGAAGCCCTCCGCGGGGGGGCTACCCGCAATGAGCAGTTCTTC.

This clonotype was seen a few times. The chain joins TRBV11-1 to TRBJ2-1, with D perhaps being TRBD1 or TRBD2 (5 bases each). Germline V gene data show CDR1 as SGHAT and CDR2 as FQDESV (reference sequence). The CDR3 runs to 15 residues. With 2 bases removed from V and 4 bases from J, the gap between germline ends came to 12 bases. CDR3 amino acids: CASSLSGTGYNEQFF. CDR3 bases: TGTGCCAGCAGCTTATCGGGGACGGGGTACAATGAGCAGTTCTTC. Together with reference TRBV11-1 and TRBJ2-1, the CDR3 gives the full variable domain: EAEVAQSPRYKITEKSQAVAFWCDPISGHATLYWYRQILGQGPELLVQFQDESVVDDSQLPKDRFSAERLKGVDSTLKIQPAELGDSAMYLCASSLSGTGYNEQFFGPGTRLTVL.

On this clonotype itself: One end of the junction does not line up with germline, which may come from a read error. This chain uses TRBV28 with TRBJ1-1; TRBD1 might be the D (5 bases). The germline V gene encodes CDR1 MDHEN and CDR2 SYDVKM. This CDR3 is 13 amino acids long. As DNA, the CDR3 is TGTGCCAGCATTTTATCAGGGTACACTGAAGCTTTCTTT. Translated: CASILSGYTEAFF.

The chain recombines TRBV20-1 with TRBJ1-2; D unresolved. The CDR3 extends over 14 amino acids. V was pared by 0 bases and J by 6 bases, with 14 bases between. From germline, CDR1 is DFQATT and CDR2 SNEGSKA (reference sequence). The CDR3 DNA follows: TGCAGTGCTAGAGAAGGAAAAGGTTTAGATGGCTACACCTTC. It codes for CSAREGKGLDGYTF.

This clonotype came up a few times. The gene calls are TRBV7-2 and TRBJ2-7; D is unresolved. CDR3 length: 13 residues. V lost 3 bases and J 3 bases, leaving 9 bases between the germline ends. CDR1 is SGHTA, CDR2 FQGNSA, per germline. In DNA form, the CDR3 reads TGTGCCAGCAGCTTGGCGGAGCACTACGAGCAGTACTTC. It yields the protein CASSLAEHYEQYF. Drawing the rest from reference TRBV7-2 and TRBJ2-7, the complete variable domain is GAGVSQSPSNKVTEKGKDVELRCDPISGHTALYWYRQSLGQGLEFLIYFQGNSAPDKSGLPSDRFSAERTGGSVSTLTIQRTQQEDSAVYLCASSLAEHYEQYFGPGTRLTVT.

This clonotype was counted many times. This chain uses TRBV27 with TRBJ1-4; 8 nucleotides match TRBD1. The CDR3 is made up of 15 amino acids. In germline, CDR1 is MNHEY, CDR2 SMNVEV (reference sequence). Trimming took 6 bases from V and 8 from J; bases not matched to a gene: 11. Here the CDR3 reads CASSSTGTGMEKLFF. The CDR3 nucleotides read TGTGCCAGCAGCTCAACTGGGACAGGAATGGAAAAACTGTTTTTT.

The genes are TRBV10-2 and TRBJ2-7; possibly TRBD2 for D (6 bases). Looked up from germline, CDR1 is WSHSY and CDR2 is SAAADI. This CDR3 has 15 residues. The ends were cut back, 5 bases at V and 4 bases at J, with 18 bases in the middle. CDR3 sequence reads: CASSLLRGGRYEQYF. DNA for the CDR3: TGCGCCAGCAGTCTCCTCAGAGGAGGGCGATACGAGCAGTACTTC.

The chain carries TRBV6-1 and TRBJ2-2; 10 positions agree with TRBD2. This CDR3 region has 16 residues. CDR1 is MNHNS, CDR2 SASEGT, per germline. V was clipped by 6 bases and J by 8 bases; unmatched bases: 12. The CDR3 sequence: CASSQRAGGPTGELFF. The DNA for the CDR3 is TGTGCCAGCAGCCAGAGAGCGGGAGGGCCTACAGGGGAGCTGTTTTTT.

V gene TRBV7-8 combines with J gene TRBJ2-5; 7 bases match TRBD1. Germline CDR1 is SGHVS and CDR2 is FQNEAQ. V was clipped by 0 bases and J by 7 bases; unmatched bases: 23. The CDR3 contains 20 residues. This CDR3 reads CASSLASGQPTRDSLGTQYF. DNA for the CDR3: TGTGCCAGCAGCTTAGCGTCGGGACAGCCTACAAGAGATTCCCTGGGGACCCAGTACTTC.

This rearrangement joins TRBV12-3 or TRBV12-4 to TRBJ1-2; weak D call: TRBD1 (6 bases). V lost 3 bases and J 6 bases, leaving 11 bases between the germline ends. The length of the CDR3 is 13 residues. The CDR3 region is CASSFAGDDGYTF. As DNA, the CDR3 is TGTGCCAGCAGTTTCGCAGGGGATGATGGCTACACCTTC.

This clonotype has a count of ten or more. The chain employs TRBV29-1 and TRBJ1-2, with 7 bases identical to TRBD1. Germline lookup yields CDR1 SQVTM and CDR2 ANQGSEA. Unmatched junction bases numbered 10, after V lost 5 bases and J lost 7 bases. The CDR3 sequence is 13 residues long. CDR3 in amino acids: CSVFDRAGGGYTF. The CDR3 DNA reads TGCAGCGTTTTCGACAGGGCCGGAGGTGGCTACACCTTC.

The chain recombines TRBV28 with TRBJ1-5, with TRBD1 matching over 8 bases. Per germline, CDR1 MDHEN and CDR2 SYDVKM. The CDR3 totals 17 residues. With V trimmed by 1 base and J by 6 bases, 11 bases remained unmatched. CDR3 DNA: TGTGCCAGCAGTTTATCAGGGGGCGTCGGTTCAGGTCAGCCCCAGCATTTT. Translation gives CASSLSGGVGSGQPQHF.

This clonotype was counted a few times. CDR3 DNA sequence: TGTGCCAGCAGCCTCACTCACCCGACTATAGCGGGAGGCTGGGGGGAGATCAGAGGGACGCAGTATTTT. Amino acids: CASSLTHPTIAGGWGEIRGTQYF. The V and J genes are TRBV7-9 and TRBJ2-3; TRBD2 agrees at 10 bases. The CDR3 contains 23 residues. Germline V gene data show CDR1 as SEHNR and CDR2 as FQNEAQ (reference sequence). J gave up 9 bases and V 5 bases, and 35 bases lay outside the gene matches.

Ten or more counts support this clonotype. This chain connects TRBV7-8 to TRBJ2-7, with D perhaps TRBD1 or TRBD2 (5 bases each). CDR3 length equals 15 residues. Per germline, CDR1 SGHVS and CDR2 FQNEAQ. The V gene lost 1 base and the J gene lost 4 bases, with 14 bases spanning the gap. The chain's CDR3 is CASSLEARGGYEQYF. DNA of the CDR3: TGTGCCAGCAGCTTAGAGGCACGTGGGGGTTACGAGCAGTACTTC.